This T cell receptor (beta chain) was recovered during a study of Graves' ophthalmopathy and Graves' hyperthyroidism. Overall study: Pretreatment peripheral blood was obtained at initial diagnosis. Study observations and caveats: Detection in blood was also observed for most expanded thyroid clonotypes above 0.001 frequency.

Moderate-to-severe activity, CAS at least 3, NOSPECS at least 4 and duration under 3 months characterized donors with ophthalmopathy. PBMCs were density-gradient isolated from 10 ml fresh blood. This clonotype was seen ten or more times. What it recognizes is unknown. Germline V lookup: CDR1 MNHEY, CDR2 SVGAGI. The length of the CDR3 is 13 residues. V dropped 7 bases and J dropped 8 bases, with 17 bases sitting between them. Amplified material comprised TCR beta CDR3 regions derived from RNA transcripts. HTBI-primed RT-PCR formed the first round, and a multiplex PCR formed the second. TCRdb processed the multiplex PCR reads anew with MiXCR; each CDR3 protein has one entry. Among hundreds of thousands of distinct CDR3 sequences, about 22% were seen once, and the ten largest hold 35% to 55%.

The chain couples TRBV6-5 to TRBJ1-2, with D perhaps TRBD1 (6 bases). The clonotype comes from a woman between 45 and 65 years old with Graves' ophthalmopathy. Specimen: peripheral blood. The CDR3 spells CASNSRGTTGYTF. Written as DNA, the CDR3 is TGTGCCAGCAATTCCAGGGGAACAACCGGCTACACCTTC.